This is a list of T cell receptor beta chains from one sample in a study of control samples from healthy donors and cancer patients. The data were produced by immunoSEQ multiplex PCR, yet TCRdb's version contains in-frame clones alone and is incomplete. The sample yields about 84,000 clones, 90% to 95% seen once. Material: blood. The receptors derive from a man in his forties or fifties in good health. Both conserved end residues are part of each CDR3. A D gene is named only where the DNA matches it firmly.

D gene	J gene	V gene	CDR3 DNA	CDR3 protein
.	TRBJ1-2	TRBV19	TGTGCCAGTAGTATCGACAGGACCGGTGGCTACACCTTC	CASSIDRTGGYTF
.	TRBJ1-2	TRBV18	TGTGCCAGCTCTCCGGACAGTTATGGCTACACCTTC	CASSPDSYGYTF
.	TRBJ2-6	TRBV7-2	TGTGCCAGCAGCTTAGCGATAGGGTCAGGGGCCAACGTCCTGACTTTC	CASSLAIGSGANVLTF
.	TRBJ2-5	TRBV6-5	TGTGCCAGCAGTTACTCGATGGAGACCCAGTACTTC	CASSYSMETQYF
TRBD1	TRBJ2-2	TRBV19	TGTGCCAGTAGAACCGGGACAGGGACCGGGGAGCTGTTTTTT	CASRTGTGTGELFF
TRBD1	TRBJ1-5	TRBV19	TGTGCCAGTAGCTGGGACAGCGAGGGTAATCAGCCCCAGCATTTT	CASSWDSEGNQPQHF
TRBD1	TRBJ2-5	TRBV5-1	TGCGCCAGCAGCTTGTTAGGGGGCGGACATGTACAAGAGACCCAGTACTTC	CASSLLGGGHVQETQYF
TRBD1	TRBJ1-1	TRBV6-2/TRBV6-3	TGTGCCAGCAGTTGGGACAGAAACACTGAAGCTTTCTTT	CASSWDRNTEAFF
.	TRBJ2-3	TRBV29-1	TGCAGCGTTACGGTCGTTATTCCCGATACGCAGTATTTT	CSVTVVIPDTQYF
TRBD1	TRBJ1-1	TRBV6-2/TRBV6-3	TGTGCCAGCAGTTACTCTTGGGACAGCAACACTGAAGCTTTCTTT	CASSYSWDSNTEAFF
.	TRBJ2-1	TRBV6-5	TGTGCCAGCCGCACGGTGGCTAAAGTTAACAATGAGCAGTTCTTC	CASRTVAKVNNEQFF
.	TRBJ2-7	TRBV11-2	TGTGCCAGCAGCTTTTGGGCTAGCTCCTACGAGCAGTACTTC	CASSFWASSYEQYF
.	TRBJ1-4	TRBV15	TGTGCCACCAGCAGGGACAGCAATGAAAAACTGTTTTTT	CATSRDSNEKLFF
.	TRBJ1-3	TRBV11-2	TGTGCCAGCAGCTTAAACAGAAACACCATATATTTT	CASSLNRNTIYF
TRBD1	TRBJ1-1	TRBV14	TGTGCCAGCAGCCAGGGACAGGGAACTGAAGCTTTCTTT	CASSQGQGTEAFF
.	TRBJ1-2	TRBV30	TGTGCCTGGAGTGTACCGGGCTCCTACACCTTC	CAWSVPGSYTF
.	TRBJ1-2	TRBV5-1	TGCGCCAGCAGCTTGACCGAAGCTCGCTATGGCTACACCTTC	CASSLTEARYGYTF
.	TRBJ2-7	TRBV5-1	TGCGCCAGCAGCTTGAGGACGCGGGACTCTCGACCGGAGGAGCAGTACTTC	CASSLRTRDSRPEEQYF
TRBD1	TRBJ1-4	TRBV27	TGTGCCAGCAGTTTATCCTACCTCAAGAGGGGGCTTGGTGAAAAACTGTTTTTT	CASSLSYLKRGLGEKLFF
.	TRBJ1-5	TRBV19	TGTGCCAGTAGTATAGAAGGGGGGCCGAATCAGCCCCAGCATTTT	CASSIEGGPNQPQHF
TRBD1	TRBJ1-6	TRBV5-1	TGCGCCAGCAGCTCCGGGACAGTAAAGGGGTCACCCCTCCACTTT	CASSSGTVKGSPLHF
TRBD2	TRBJ2-7	TRBV4-1	TGCGCCAGCAGCCCGGGGGGAGACCGATCCCCTTACGAGCAGTACTTC	CASSPGGDRSPYEQYF
.	TRBJ2-5	TRBV30	TGTGCCTGGAGTGCTGGGAAAGAGACCCAGTACTTC	CAWSAGKETQYF
.	TRBJ1-4	TRBV2	TGTGCCAGCAGTGGACCGGGACGTGAAAAACTGTTTTTT	CASSGPGREKLFF